These T cell receptor beta chains were read from a single sample in a study of blood T cell repertoires in COVID-19. Produced via immunoSEQ multiplex PCR; TCRdb's table is partial and in-frame only. The sample yields 150,000 or so clones, just under 85% seen once. Sequencing was done on a sample of PBMCs or T cells enriched from blood (not recorded which). These TCRs come from a man in his fifties or sixties who had recovered from COVID-19. CDR3s include the opening cysteine and the closing phenylalanine or tryptophan. The D gene is left open where the match is weak. Clone size, where shown, is once, few, many, or a class for clones that have expanded.

abundance: .; j_gene: TRBJ1-1; v_gene: TRBV18; d_gene: .; CDR3aa: CASSPPWRENTEAFF; CDR3nt: TGTGCCAGCTCACCACCTTGGAGAGAGAACACTGAAGCTTTCTTT
abundance: .; j_gene: TRBJ2-3; v_gene: TRBV5-4; d_gene: TRBD1; CDR3aa: CASSLYAGGFTDTQYF; CDR3nt: TGTGCCAGCAGCTTGTACGCAGGGGGCTTCACAGATACGCAGTATTTT
abundance: .; j_gene: TRBJ2-6; v_gene: TRBV5-4; d_gene: .; CDR3aa: CASSLIGGGASGANVLTF; CDR3nt: TGTGCCAGCAGCTTGATAGGTGGGGGCGCGTCTGGGGCCAACGTCCTGACTTTC
abundance: .; j_gene: TRBJ1-6; v_gene: TRBV7-3; d_gene: .; CDR3aa: CASSLRGPAGNDSPLHF; CDR3nt: TGTGCCAGCAGCTTAAGGGGCCCGGCAGGGAATGATTCACCCCTCCACTTT
abundance: .; j_gene: TRBJ1-5; v_gene: TRBV12-3/TRBV12-4; d_gene: .; CDR3aa: CASNLGAGPQHF; CDR3nt: TGTGCCAGCAATCTGGGGGCGGGCCCCCAGCATTTT
abundance: .; j_gene: TRBJ2-5; v_gene: TRBV6-2/TRBV6-3; d_gene: TRBD2; CDR3aa: CASSYSSRTSGGRETQYF; CDR3nt: TGTGCCAGCAGTTACTCGAGTCGGACTAGCGGGGGGCGGGAGACCCAGTACTTC
abundance: .; j_gene: TRBJ1-2; v_gene: TRBV7-9; d_gene: TRBD1; CDR3aa: CASSLARTGDYGYTF; CDR3nt: TGTGCCAGCAGCTTAGCGCGGACAGGGGACTATGGCTACACCTTC
abundance: .; j_gene: TRBJ2-5; v_gene: TRBV10-3; d_gene: TRBD2; CDR3aa: CAISESIGLVQETQYF; CDR3nt: TGTGCCATCAGTGAGTCGATAGGACTAGTCCAAGAGACCCAGTACTTC
abundance: .; j_gene: TRBJ1-3; v_gene: TRBV11-2; d_gene: .; CDR3aa: CASSLRTAGNTIYF; CDR3nt: TGTGCCAGCAGCTTAAGAACGGCTGGAAACACCATATATTTT
abundance: .; j_gene: TRBJ1-1; v_gene: TRBV5-1; d_gene: TRBD1; CDR3aa: CASSGTGGAGTEAFF; CDR3nt: TGCGCCAGCAGCGGGACAGGGGGCGCGGGCACTGAAGCTTTCTTT
abundance: .; j_gene: TRBJ2-2; v_gene: TRBV9; d_gene: TRBD1; CDR3aa: CASRGQGGNTGELFF; CDR3nt: TGTGCCAGCAGAGGACAGGGGGGGAACACCGGGGAGCTGTTTTTT
abundance: once; j_gene: TRBJ2-2; v_gene: TRBV5-8; d_gene: TRBD1; CDR3aa: CASSWRQGNTGELFF; CDR3nt: TGTGCCAGCAGTTGGCGACAGGGGAACACCGGGGAGCTGTTTTTT
abundance: .; j_gene: TRBJ2-1; v_gene: TRBV7-9; d_gene: TRBD1; CDR3aa: CASSLEQGDNEQFF; CDR3nt: TGTGCCAGCAGCTTAGAACAGGGGGACAATGAGCAGTTCTTC
abundance: .; j_gene: TRBJ1-1; v_gene: TRBV5-4; d_gene: .; CDR3aa: CASSLVGGRPDTEAFF; CDR3nt: TGTGCCAGCAGCTTGGTCGGTGGGAGACCGGACACTGAAGCTTTCTTT
abundance: .; j_gene: TRBJ2-2; v_gene: TRBV12-5; d_gene: .; CDR3aa: CASGLGLAGGELFF; CDR3nt: TGTGCTAGTGGTTTAGGTCTAGCCGGCGGGGAGCTGTTTTTT
abundance: .; j_gene: TRBJ2-1; v_gene: TRBV5-1; d_gene: TRBD2; CDR3aa: CASSLLAGGYNEQFF; CDR3nt: TGCGCCAGCAGCTTGTTGGCGGGGGGGTACAATGAGCAGTTCTTC
abundance: .; j_gene: TRBJ2-3; v_gene: TRBV7-3; d_gene: .; CDR3aa: CASSSYGGTDTQYF; CDR3nt: TGTGCCAGCAGCTCTTACGGGGGCACAGATACGCAGTATTTT
abundance: .; j_gene: TRBJ1-6; v_gene: TRBV19; d_gene: TRBD1; CDR3aa: CASSPRPRQGLGSPLHF; CDR3nt: TGTGCCAGTAGTCCCCGACCACGACAGGGGTTGGGTTCACCCCTCCACTTT
abundance: .; j_gene: TRBJ2-7; v_gene: TRBV2; d_gene: TRBD1; CDR3aa: CASQDRGRDEQYF; CDR3nt: TGTGCCAGCCAAGACAGGGGGCGGGACGAGCAGTACTTC
abundance: .; j_gene: TRBJ2-7; v_gene: TRBV7-9; d_gene: .; CDR3aa: CASSSGGAGWVF; CDR3nt: TGTGCCAGCAGTTCAGGTGGCGCAGGGTGGGTCTTC
abundance: .; j_gene: TRBJ2-3; v_gene: TRBV5-1; d_gene: .; CDR3aa: CASSFRTEADTQYF; CDR3nt: TGCGCCAGCAGCTTTAGAACAGAAGCAGATACGCAGTATTTT
abundance: .; j_gene: TRBJ1-3; v_gene: TRBV11-2; d_gene: TRBD1; CDR3aa: CASSTRQGRNTIYF; CDR3nt: TGTGCCAGCAGTACCCGACAGGGGCGAAACACCATATATTTT
abundance: .; j_gene: TRBJ2-7; v_gene: TRBV9; d_gene: TRBD2; CDR3aa: CASSSGLAGEYEQYF; CDR3nt: TGTGCCAGCAGCAGCGGACTGGCGGGGGAATACGAGCAGTACTTC
abundance: .; j_gene: TRBJ2-2; v_gene: TRBV5-4; d_gene: TRBD1; CDR3aa: CALSTGPTGELFF; CDR3nt: TGTGCCTTATCGACAGGGCCCACCGGGGAGCTGTTTTTT
abundance: once; j_gene: TRBJ2-3; v_gene: TRBV19; d_gene: TRBD1; CDR3aa: CASANTGGASDTQYF; CDR3nt: TGTGCCAGCGCAAATACAGGGGGCGCCTCAGATACGCAGTATTTT
abundance: few; j_gene: TRBJ1-4; v_gene: TRBV7-6; d_gene: TRBD1; CDR3aa: CASSLRQGGKEKLFF; CDR3nt: TGTGCCAGCAGCTTAAGACAGGGAGGAAAGGAAAAACTGTTTTTT
abundance: .; j_gene: TRBJ1-4; v_gene: TRBV5-4; d_gene: .; CDR3aa: CASSFQSGVTNEKLFF; CDR3nt: TGTGCCAGCAGCTTTCAATCCGGGGTAACTAATGAAAAACTGTTTTTT
abundance: .; j_gene: TRBJ2-7; v_gene: TRBV12-3/TRBV12-4; d_gene: .; CDR3aa: CASREDSYEQYF; CDR3nt: TGTGCCAGCAGGGAGGACAGCTACGAGCAGTACTTC
abundance: .; j_gene: TRBJ2-5; v_gene: TRBV15; d_gene: TRBD2; CDR3aa: CATSRAGGRETQYF; CDR3nt: TGTGCCACCAGCAGAGCGGGGGGTCGAGAGACCCAGTACTTC
abundance: .; j_gene: TRBJ1-6; v_gene: TRBV7-6; d_gene: .; CDR3aa: CASSADGSSYNSPLHF; CDR3nt: TGTGCCAGCAGCGCTGACGGGAGCTCCTATAATTCACCCCTCCACTTT
abundance: .; j_gene: TRBJ1-4; v_gene: TRBV11-2; d_gene: .; CDR3aa: CASSLRSGNEKLFF; CDR3nt: TGTGCCAGCAGCTTAAGGTCAGGGAATGAAAAACTGTTTTTT
abundance: .; j_gene: TRBJ2-3; v_gene: TRBV3-1/TRBV3-2; d_gene: .; CDR3aa: CASSQVLLGTDTQYF; CDR3nt: TGTGCCAGCAGCCAAGTACTCCTTGGCACAGATACGCAGTATTTT
abundance: .; j_gene: TRBJ2-3; v_gene: TRBV7-8; d_gene: .; CDR3aa: CASSFNTGTDTQYF; CDR3nt: TGTGCCAGCAGCTTCAATACGGGAACAGATACGCAGTATTTT
abundance: .; j_gene: TRBJ1-3; v_gene: TRBV5-4; d_gene: TRBD1; CDR3aa: CASRAPGTDQLF; CDR3nt: TGTGCCAGCAGGGCCCCCGGGACAGACCAACTTTTT
abundance: .; j_gene: TRBJ1-5; v_gene: TRBV7-2; d_gene: .; CDR3aa: CASSPGTPHQPQHF; CDR3nt: TGTGCCAGCAGCCCCGGGACACCCCATCAGCCCCAGCATTTT
abundance: .; j_gene: TRBJ2-2; v_gene: TRBV19; d_gene: TRBD1; CDR3aa: CASSPGQGTGELFF; CDR3nt: TGTGCCAGTAGTCCCGGACAGGGTACCGGGGAGCTGTTTTTT
abundance: .; j_gene: TRBJ2-2; v_gene: TRBV6-6; d_gene: .; CDR3aa: CASRTSTGELFF; CDR3nt: TGTGCCAGCAGGACATCCACCGGGGAGCTGTTTTTT
abundance: once; j_gene: TRBJ2-1; v_gene: TRBV7-3; d_gene: TRBD1; CDR3aa: CASSRGAGGAYNEQFF; CDR3nt: TGTGCCAGCAGCCGCGGGGCAGGGGGCGCCTACAATGAGCAGTTCTTC
abundance: .; j_gene: TRBJ1-6; v_gene: TRBV7-3; d_gene: .; CDR3aa: CASSSDSQKNSPLHF; CDR3nt: TGTGCCAGCAGTTCCGACAGTCAAAAAAATTCACCCCTCCACTTT
abundance: .; j_gene: TRBJ2-4; v_gene: TRBV2; d_gene: .; CDR3aa: CASSVFREGGAVSGLAKNIQYF; CDR3nt: TGTGCCAGCAGTGTGTTTAGGGAGGGGGGCGCCGTATCGGGTTTAGCCAAAAACATTCAGTACTTC
abundance: .; j_gene: TRBJ2-7; v_gene: TRBV20-1; d_gene: .; CDR3aa: CSAVSFYEQYF; CDR3nt: TGCAGTGCTGTATCTTTCTACGAGCAGTACTTC